This T cell receptor beta chain emerged from a study of CD8+CD57+ T cells in acquired aplastic anemia. Sequencing was done on patients that had shown CD8+CD57+ cell expansion by flow cytometry. In the case of this clonotype: What it binds is not known. An end of the junction differs from the germline gene, which may be a read error.

Template material for TCR beta VDJ and CDR3 profiling consisted of genomic DNA. In TCRdb, the reads were re-called with MiXCR into one record per CDR3 protein. This table holds about 16,000 distinct CDR3 sequences, under 40% found once. The CDR3 consists of 16 residues. CDR1 is SNHLY, CDR2 FYNNEI, per germline. Regarding the study as a whole: Between patients and controls, approximately 29 CD8+ CDR3 sequences were found in common. CD8+CD57+ cells in patients trailed total CD4+ and CD8+ pools in diversity.

The receptor's source is a human donor with aplastic anemia. Sequencing input: CD8+CD57+ T cells sorted from PBMCs. Sample subset: bead-enriched CD8+CD57+ effector memory T cells from SAA patients. The chain carries TRBV2 and TRBJ1-5; D is undetermined. The DNA of the CDR3 is TGTGCCAGCAGTGAAGCGTTACAGTATAGCAATCAGCCCCGGCATTTT. Its protein is CASSEALQYSNQPRHF.